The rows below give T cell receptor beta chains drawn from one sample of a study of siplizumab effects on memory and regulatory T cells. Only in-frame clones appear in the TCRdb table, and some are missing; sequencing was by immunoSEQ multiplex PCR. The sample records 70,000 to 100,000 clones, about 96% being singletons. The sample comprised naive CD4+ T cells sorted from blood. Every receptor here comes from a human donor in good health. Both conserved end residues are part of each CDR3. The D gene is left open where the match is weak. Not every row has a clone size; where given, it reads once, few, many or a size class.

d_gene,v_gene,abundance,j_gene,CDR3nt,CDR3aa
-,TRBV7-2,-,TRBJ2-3,TGTGCCAGCAGCTTAAGGGAGTCAGATACGCAGTATTTT,CASSLRESDTQYF
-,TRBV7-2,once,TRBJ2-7,TGTGCCAGCAGCTTAGCGGGACCCAATAGAGAGCAGTACTTC,CASSLAGPNREQYF
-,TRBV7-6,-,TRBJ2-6,TGTGCCAGCAGCTTAGAGGTGCGGCCCTCTGGGGCCAACGTCCTGACTTTC,CASSLEVRPSGANVLTF
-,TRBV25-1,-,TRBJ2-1,TGTGCCAGCAGTGAACGAGGTAGGGGCGACAATGAGCAGTTCTTC,CASSERGRGDNEQFF
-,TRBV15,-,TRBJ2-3,TGTGCCACCAGCAAACGGGGTGATACGCAGTATTTT,CATSKRGDTQYF
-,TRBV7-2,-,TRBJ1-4,TGTGCCAGCAGCTTCCAGACAACAACTAATGAAAAACTGTTTTTT,CASSFQTTTNEKLFF
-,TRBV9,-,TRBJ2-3,TGTGCCAGCAGCACCCGGGGGCTAGCTTTCACAGATACGCAGTATTTT,CASSTRGLAFTDTQYF
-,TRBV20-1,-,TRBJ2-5,TGCAGTGCTATTCTAGAGACCCAGTACTTC,CSAILETQYF
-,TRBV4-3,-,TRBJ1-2,TGCGCCAGCAGCCAAGCCCCGGAATATGGCTACACCTTC,CASSQAPEYGYTF
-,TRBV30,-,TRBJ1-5,TGTGCCTGGAACTCGGGGGGCCAGCCCCAGCATTTT,CAWNSGGQPQHF
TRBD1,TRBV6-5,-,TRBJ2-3,TGTGCCAGCAGTGAACGACAGGGGGCGGATACGCAGTATTTT,CASSERQGADTQYF
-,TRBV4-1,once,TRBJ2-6,TGCGCCAGCAGCCAAGGTTCCCACCTCGGGGCCAACGTCCTGACTTTC,CASSQGSHLGANVLTF
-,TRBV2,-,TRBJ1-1,TGTGCCAGCAACCAGGAAGGGTTCACTGAAGCTTTCTTT,CASNQEGFTEAFF
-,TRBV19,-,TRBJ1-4,TGTGCCAGTAGTACCCATGACAGCCCAACTAATGAAAAACTGTTTTTT,CASSTHDSPTNEKLFF
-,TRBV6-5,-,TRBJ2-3,TGTGCCAGCAAACCCCGCCCGATAGGGACAGATACGCAGTATTTT,CASKPRPIGTDTQYF
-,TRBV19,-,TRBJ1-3,TGTGCCAGTAGTATAGGACCATCTGGAAACACCATATATTTT,CASSIGPSGNTIYF
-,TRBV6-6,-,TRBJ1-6,TGTGCCAGCAGAGACAGGTGGGAAAATTCACCCCTCCACTTT,CASRDRWENSPLHF
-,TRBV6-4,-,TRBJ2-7,TGTGCCAGCAGTAATCGAACACCCAGCTCCTACGAGCAGTACTTC,CASSNRTPSSYEQYF
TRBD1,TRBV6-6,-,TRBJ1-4,TGTGCCAGCAGTTACGAAGGACAGGCCTATGAAAAACTGTTTTTT,CASSYEGQAYEKLFF
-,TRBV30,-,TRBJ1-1,TGTGCCTGGAGTATAAGGAAGGACACTGAAGCTTTCTTT,CAWSIRKDTEAFF
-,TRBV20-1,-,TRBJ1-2,TGCAGTGCTGGGGTCAGGGGCTACACCTTC,CSAGVRGYTF
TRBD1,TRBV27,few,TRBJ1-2,TGTGCCAGCAGTTTCGGACAGGGGGCAGGCTATGGCTACACCTTC,CASSFGQGAGYGYTF
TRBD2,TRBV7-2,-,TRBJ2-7,TGTGCCAGCAGCTTAGTCGGGGGGAGCTCCTACGAGCAGTACTTC,CASSLVGGSSYEQYF
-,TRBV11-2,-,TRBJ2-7,TGTGCCAGCAGCACGGGCGGGACCTCCTACGAGCAGTACTTC,CASSTGGTSYEQYF
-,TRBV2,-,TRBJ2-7,TGTGCCAGCAGTGGTCAAGGGTCCCACAACTACGAGCAGTACTTC,CASSGQGSHNYEQYF
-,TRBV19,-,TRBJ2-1,TGTGCCAGTAGCGTAAGGGGCACAGGGCCAGGGTACAATGAGCAGTTCTTC,CASSVRGTGPGYNEQFF
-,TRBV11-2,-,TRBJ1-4,TGTGCCAGCAGCTTAGGGCAGGGATTTGAAAAACTGTTTTTT,CASSLGQGFEKLFF
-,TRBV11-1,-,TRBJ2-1,TGTGCCAGCAGCTTAGGAGCAGGACTTAGCTCCTACAATGAGCAGTTCTTC,CASSLGAGLSSYNEQFF
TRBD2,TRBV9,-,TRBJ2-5,TGTGCCAGGGAAGCGGGGGCGGAGACCCAGTACTTC,CAREAGAETQYF
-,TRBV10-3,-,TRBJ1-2,TGTGCCATCAACCCAGGCAACTATGGCTACACCTTC,CAINPGNYGYTF
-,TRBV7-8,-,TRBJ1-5,TGTGCCAGCGGGGGCAGCGGAGGTCAGCCCCAGCATTTT,CASGGSGGQPQHF
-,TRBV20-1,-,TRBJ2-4,TGCAGTGCTACGGAAAACATTCAGTACTTC,CSATENIQYF
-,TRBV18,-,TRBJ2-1,TGTGCCAGCTCACCATTCTCCAGGGGCTATGAGCAGTTCTTC,CASSPFSRGYEQFF
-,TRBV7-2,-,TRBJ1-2,TGTGCCAGCAGCTTATCACGGGGGGCGCCAGGCTACACCTTC,CASSLSRGAPGYTF
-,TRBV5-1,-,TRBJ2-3,TGCGCCAGCAGCCCCACTGCCCGGGACCCGGGCGATACGCAGTATTTT,CASSPTARDPGDTQYF
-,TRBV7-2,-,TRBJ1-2,TGTGCCAGCAGCCTAACTCGCCCGGGGACCAACTATGGCTACACCTTC,CASSLTRPGTNYGYTF
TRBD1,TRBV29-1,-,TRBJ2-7,TGCAGCGCCTCCGGGACAGGGGGCTGGGAGCAGTACTTC,CSASGTGGWEQYF
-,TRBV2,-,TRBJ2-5,TGTGCCAGCAGTGACGGATCAGGCAGCAGAGAGACCCAGTACTTC,CASSDGSGSRETQYF
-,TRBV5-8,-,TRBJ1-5,TGTGCCAGCAGCTTGGAACAGAGCTATAGCAATCAGCCCCAGCATTTT,CASSLEQSYSNQPQHF
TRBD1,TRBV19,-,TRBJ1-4,TGTGCCCCCTCCCGTGCCAGGGGGCGCGGAAAAACTGTTTTT,CAPSRARGRGKTVF
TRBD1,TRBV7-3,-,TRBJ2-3,TGTGCCAGCAGCCCCGACAGGGGGCGGACAGATACGCAGTATTTT,CASSPDRGRTDTQYF
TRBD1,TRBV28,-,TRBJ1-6,TGTGCCAGCAGTGGGGACAGGGGGCCGAGGTCCTATAATTCACCCCTCCACTTT,CASSGDRGPRSYNSPLHF
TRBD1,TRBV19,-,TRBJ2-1,TGTGCCAGTAGGCCTCGGGGACAGGTAGACAATGAGCAGTTCTTC,CASRPRGQVDNEQFF
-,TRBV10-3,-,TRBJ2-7,TGTGCCATCAGTGAGTCGTCTTACGAGCAGTACTTC,CAISESSYEQYF
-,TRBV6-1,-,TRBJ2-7,TGTGCCAGCAGGGAAGACACAGCATCCTACGAGCAGTACTTC,CASREDTASYEQYF
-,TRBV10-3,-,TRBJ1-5,TGTGCCATCAGTGAGGGGGGGTTCAATCAGCCCCAGCATTTT,CAISEGGFNQPQHF
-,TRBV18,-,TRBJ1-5,TGTGCCAGCTCACCGTTCGGGAATAGCAATCAGCCCCAGCATTTT,CASSPFGNSNQPQHF